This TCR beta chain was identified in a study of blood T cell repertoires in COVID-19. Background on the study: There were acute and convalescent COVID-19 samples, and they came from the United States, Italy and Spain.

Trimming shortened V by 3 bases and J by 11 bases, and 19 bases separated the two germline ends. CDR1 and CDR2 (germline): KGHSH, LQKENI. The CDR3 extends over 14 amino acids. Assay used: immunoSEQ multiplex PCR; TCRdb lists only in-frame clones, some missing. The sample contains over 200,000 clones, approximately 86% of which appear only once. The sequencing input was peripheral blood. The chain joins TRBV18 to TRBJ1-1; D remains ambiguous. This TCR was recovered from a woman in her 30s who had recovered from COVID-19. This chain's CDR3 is CASSPRKTLAEAFF. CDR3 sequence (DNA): TGTGCCAGCTCACCGCGAAAGACCCTAGCCGAGGCTTTCTTT. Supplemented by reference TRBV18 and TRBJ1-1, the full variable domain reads NAGVMQNPRHLVRRRGQEARLRCSPMKGHSHVYWYRQLPEEGLKFMVYLQKENIIDESGMPKERFSAEFPKEGPSILRIQQVVRGDSAAYFCASSPRKTLAEAFFGQGTRLTVV.